The present entry profiles one T cell receptor (beta chain) with its context. In the original analysis: Quantification of nucleated cells was approximated via reference gene primer amplification. Produced via immunoSEQ multiplex PCR; TCRdb's table is partial and in-frame only. V and J calls and clone size are as listed in that table; D and trimming were resolved from the DNA. This table has approximately 190,000 clones, about 88% appearing once. This specimen belongs to a study of blood T cell repertoires in COVID-19. Germline V gene sequence: CDR1 SGDLS, CDR2 YYNGEE. The CDR3 totals 20 residues. V trimming: 0 bases; J trimming: 0 bases; junction bases outside the gene matches: 10.

The chain recombines TRBV9 with TRBJ2-3; TRBD2 agrees at 13 bases. The sample consisted of peripheral blood. The TCR originated in a woman aged 40 to 49 who had recovered from COVID-19. The CDR3 nucleotides read TGTGCCAGCAGCGTAGGTGGACTAGCGGGGGCATTAACTAGCACAGATACGCAGTATTTT. Translated, it gives CASSVGGLAGALTSTDTQYF. The complete variable domain, with remaining parts taken from reference TRBV9 and TRBJ2-3, reads DSGVTQTPKHLITATGQRVTLRCSPRSGDLSVYWYQQSLDQGLQFLIQYYNGEERAKGNILERFSAQQFPDLHSELNLSSLELGDSALYFCASSVGGLAGALTSTDTQYFGPGTRLTVL.